This TCR beta chain was found in a study of Graves' ophthalmopathy and Graves' hyperthyroidism. The study, taken as a whole, reports: Distinction of ophthalmopathy from stable hyperthyroidism by a 13-signature model reached 85% to 90% sensitivity and 81.08% specificity. The majority of expanded thyroid clonotypes above 0.001 frequency also occurred in blood.

This clonotype appeared many times. Its antigen is unknown. Transcripts of RNA were the source for amplifying TCR beta CDR3 regions. HTBI-primed first-round RT-PCR preceded second-round multiplex PCR. Via MiXCR, TCRdb re-called the multiplex PCR reads, giving one row per CDR3 protein. This table has a few hundred thousand distinct CDR3 sequences, 17% appearing once. Diagnosis was based on clinical symptoms, serum thyroxine, TRAb, thyroid ultrasound and orbital computed tomography. The PBMCs used were ones drawn from less than 12 ml of fresh peripheral blood. CDR1 is SGHAT, CDR2 FQNNGV, per germline. V dropped 5 bases and J dropped 8; count of bases not matched to a gene: 3. The CDR3 sequence is 12 residues long.

The V and J genes are TRBV11-2 and TRBJ1-3; TRBD1 agrees at 7 bases. The sequence came from an adult woman with stable Graves' hyperthyroidism. The sequencing input was peripheral blood. CDR3 residues: CASSHTGDTIYF. In DNA form, the CDR3 reads TGTGCCAGCAGCCACACAGGGGACACCATATATTTT.